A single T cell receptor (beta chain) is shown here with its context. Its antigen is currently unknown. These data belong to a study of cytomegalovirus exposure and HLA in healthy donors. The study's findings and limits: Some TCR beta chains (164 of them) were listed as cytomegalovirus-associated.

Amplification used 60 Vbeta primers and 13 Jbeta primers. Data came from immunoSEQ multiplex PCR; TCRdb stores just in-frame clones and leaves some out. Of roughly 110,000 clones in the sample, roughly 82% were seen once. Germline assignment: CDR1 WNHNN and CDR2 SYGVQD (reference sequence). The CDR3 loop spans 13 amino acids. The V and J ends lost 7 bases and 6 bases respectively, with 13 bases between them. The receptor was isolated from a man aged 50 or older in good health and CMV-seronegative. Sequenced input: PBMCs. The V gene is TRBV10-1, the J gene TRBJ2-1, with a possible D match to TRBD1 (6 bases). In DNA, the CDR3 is TGCGCCAGCAATCCGGGACACCCCAATGAGCAGTTCTTC. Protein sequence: CASNPGHPNEQFF.